Listed below are T cell receptor beta chains from one sample, sequenced in a study of siplizumab effects on memory and regulatory T cells. TCRdb keeps only in-frame clones here, not all; method: immunoSEQ multiplex PCR. The sample shows approximately 100,000 clones, 80% to 95% of them seen only once. Specimen: non-Treg CD4+ T cells sorted from blood. The receptors were gathered from a human donor in good health. CDR3s leave out the opening cysteine and the closing phenylalanine or tryptophan. Fields, in order: V gene, CDR3 protein.

V: TRBV5-4; CDR3: ASTKSDEGGAGEQF
V: TRBV28; CDR3: ASSPRDYGAGGTSNSYEQY
V: TRBV4-1; CDR3: ASRASIDQPQH
V: TRBV5-1; CDR3: AGRSEGSSGETQY
V: TRBV19; CDR3: ASSTLQAHEKLF
V: TRBV12-5; CDR3: ASGPLAGVRNEQF
V: TRBV5-4; CDR3: ASSSGRRNTEAF
V: TRBV4-1; CDR3: ASSQGRTRNTIY
V: TRBV5-5; CDR3: ASSSGADTQY
V: TRBV25-1; CDR3: ASRDSPGYGYT
V: TRBV5-1; CDR3: ASSLRSGQGAYEQY
V: TRBV10-3; CDR3: AIRTESVYGYT
V: TRBV10-2; CDR3: ASSGFAGGDYEQY
V: TRBV29-1; CDR3: SVEGKGGYGYT
V: TRBV6-4; CDR3: ASSITPADTGELF
V: TRBV6-1; CDR3: ASSEAPGTGGQETQY
V: TRBV6-5; CDR3: ASSRTGRGTYEQY
V: TRBV5-1; CDR3: ASSLETSVYNEQF
V: TRBV11-3; CDR3: ASSLSRGRGSHNEQF
V: TRBV6-6; CDR3: ASSTGTGRYNEQF
V: TRBV19; CDR3: ASRRGPSYEQY
V: TRBV29-1; CDR3: SVDSVNEQF
V: TRBV5-4; CDR3: ASSLAGAKNIQY
V: TRBV2; CDR3: ASSADGQGNQPQH
V: TRBV7-2; CDR3: ASKSTGGNTEAF
V: TRBV12-2; CDR3: ASRDRTSGSANEQF
V: TRBV19; CDR3: ASSIQGVNTGELF